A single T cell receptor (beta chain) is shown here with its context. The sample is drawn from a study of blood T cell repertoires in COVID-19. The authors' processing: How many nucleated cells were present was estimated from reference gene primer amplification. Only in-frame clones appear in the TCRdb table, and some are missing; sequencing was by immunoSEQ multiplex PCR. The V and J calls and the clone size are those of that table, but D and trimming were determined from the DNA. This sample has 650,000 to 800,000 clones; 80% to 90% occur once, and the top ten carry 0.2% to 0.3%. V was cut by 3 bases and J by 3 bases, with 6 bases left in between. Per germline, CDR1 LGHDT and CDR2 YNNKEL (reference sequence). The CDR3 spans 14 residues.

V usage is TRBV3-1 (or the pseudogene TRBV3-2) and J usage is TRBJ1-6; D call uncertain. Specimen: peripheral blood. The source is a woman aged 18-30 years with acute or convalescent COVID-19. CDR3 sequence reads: CASSQRLYNSPLHF. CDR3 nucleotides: TGTGCCAGCAGCCAGCGCCTCTATAATTCACCCCTCCACTTT.